The source of this T cell receptor beta chain is a study of cytomegalovirus exposure and HLA in healthy donors. Study conclusions and caveats: Most TCR sequences showed up rarely, but some public TCRs showed up in many donors. There were three CMV-associated chains whose specificity for CMV antigens was confirmed in vitro. Earlier analysis looked at TCR beta V segments, and most were productive about 90% or about 30% of the time.

This clone showed up just a few times. Its antigen is unidentified. The V end was cut by 0 bases, the J end by 2 bases, with 11 bases between. This CDR3 is built from 16 residues. CDR1 MGHRA and CDR2 YSYEKL come from the germline V gene. In the PCR, 60 Vbeta and 13 Jbeta primers were used. Original data processing: An analysis performed later counted about 80 million unique TCR beta chains (roughly 11 million of them shared). Sequencing was performed with immunoSEQ multiplex PCR; in TCRdb, only in-frame clones are kept and a portion is missing. V, J and clone size are those of that table, while D and trimming were read from the DNA. This table has about 120,000 clones, 50% to 75% appearing once.

The chain links TRBV4-1 to TRBJ2-4; possibly TRBD1 for D (6 bases). This sequence was found in a woman aged 40 to 50 in good health and CMV-seropositive. Specimen: PBMCs. The CDR3 protein is CASSQEVRGPKNIQYF. CDR3 in DNA: TGCGCCAGCAGCCAAGAGGTCAGGGGACCCAAAAACATTCAGTACTTC.